A single TCR beta chain is shown here with its context. Its cognate antigen has yet to be identified. There are no base qualities to consult, and no much larger clone falls within one base. Patients with a history of autoimmune disease or receiving systemic immunosuppression were excluded from the trial. Peripheral blood for TCR sequencing was collected from all dose cohorts at baseline, on cycle 4 day 1, and on cycle 7 day 1. Samples came from an open-label, multicenter, first-in-human phase I dose-escalation trial of ivuxolimab. Adults with locally advanced or metastatic head and neck squamous cell, hepatocellular, melanoma or renal cell carcinoma were enrolled in the trial. Before TCR sequencing, CD4+ T cells and CD8+ T cells from peripheral blood were sorted into separate populations. Genomic DNA was isolated from the sorted cells so that the TCRbeta CDR3 region could be sequenced. The immunoSEQ Assay was used for sequencing of TCRbeta CDR3 regions. TCRdb took over this immuneACCESS table, retaining in-frame rearrangements with V and J assigned. Such tables are incomplete; in checked studies, under half of the missing clones stem from an unresolved V gene, and the remainder is unexplained. Present in this sample are 60,000 to 80,000 clones, around 83% of which were seen just once. The leading ten clones occupy around 1.1% of the sample.

The CDR3 has 17 amino acids, counting the end cysteine and phenylalanine. Just CDR3 DNA is preserved here, 51 bases in frame from base 1. V is clipped by 1 base and J by 0 bases, and the sequence between their germline boundaries is 13 bases long. From a lookup of the germline V gene, CDR1 and CDR2 are SGHTA and FQGNSA. These data originate in a study of OX40 agonist ivuxolimab in advanced cancers. Regarding the research as a whole: The costimulatory receptor OX40 (CD134) was targeted by ivuxolimab, a fully human IgG2 agonistic monoclonal antibody. A male proportion of around 81% and a mean age of approximately 58 years, ranging from 23 to 79, were recorded for the dose-escalation cohort. Partial responses were achieved by three dose-escalation patients, of whom one had hepatocellular carcinoma and two had cutaneous melanoma. Intravenous ivuxolimab was administered to patients every 2 weeks at six dose levels: 0.01, 0.1, 0.3, 1.5, 3 and 10 mg/kg. The paper reports the monotherapy dose-escalation portion (N of about 50 patients) of the phase I ivuxolimab trial. Of the roughly 52 dose-escalation patients, hepatocellular carcinoma was present in roughly 19, melanoma in some 15, renal cell carcinoma in 9 and head and neck cancer in 9. Prior anti-PD-1, anti-PD-L1 or anti-CTLA-4 therapy was permitted, and checkpoint inhibitors had been received by 30% to 40% of dose-escalation patients. The purpose of peripheral TCRbeta sequencing was to test whether ivuxolimab changed TCR sequence diversity and led to clonal T-cell expansion. General conclusions and limits of the study: After ivuxolimab, more expanded clones were found on average in CD8+ T cells than in CD4+ T cells. Low levels of normalized T-cell clonal expansion were also seen in some nonresponding patients. At doses of 0.1 to 3.0 mg/kg, clonal expansion of both CD4+ and CD8+ blood T cells was observed from baseline to week 6. The antigen specificity of the peripheral T cells that underwent clonal expansion was not determined. In partial responders in the 0.1-3.0 mg/kg groups, normalized peripheral clonal expansion was found to be among the lowest, especially among CD8+ T cells.

The source is an adult with an advanced solid tumor such as melanoma, head and neck, liver or kidney cancer. The source material was CD4+ or CD8+ T cells sorted from blood, sampled in a trial of the OX40 agonist ivuxolimab. Recombination joined TRBV7-2 with TRBJ1-3; TRBD1 might be the D gene, on 5 matching bases. The CDR3 is CASSLDQGPASGNTIYF. The sequenced DNA: TGTGCCAGCAGCTTAGACCAGGGTCCTGCCTCTGGAAACACCATATATTTT.